Below, one T cell receptor beta chain is given with its context. This sample is drawn from a study of blood T cells in healthy people across ages. It was with a sample-barcoded 5' primer and a J-beta primer mix that a second PCR of roughly 7 to 12 cycles was run. TCRdb reprocessed the 5' RACE reads with MiXCR, giving one entry per CDR3 protein. The table lists 750,000 to 950,000 distinct CDR3 sequences, under 35% of them singletons. This CDR3 region has 14 residues. Trimming removed 5 bases from V and 1 base from J, with 9 bases in between. These same data were also listed under a study on T cells of mothers and their children. That work contributes: In unrelated and related pairs, TCR recombination output is shaped in a similar way by thymic selection.

This chain uses TRBV12-3 or TRBV12-4 with TRBJ1-5; no clear D. Input material: blood. This clonotype originated in a middle-aged woman in good health. CDR3 protein: CASSDILSNQPQHF. CDR3 DNA: TGTGCCAGCAGTGACATTTTGAGCAATCAGCCCCAGCATTTT.